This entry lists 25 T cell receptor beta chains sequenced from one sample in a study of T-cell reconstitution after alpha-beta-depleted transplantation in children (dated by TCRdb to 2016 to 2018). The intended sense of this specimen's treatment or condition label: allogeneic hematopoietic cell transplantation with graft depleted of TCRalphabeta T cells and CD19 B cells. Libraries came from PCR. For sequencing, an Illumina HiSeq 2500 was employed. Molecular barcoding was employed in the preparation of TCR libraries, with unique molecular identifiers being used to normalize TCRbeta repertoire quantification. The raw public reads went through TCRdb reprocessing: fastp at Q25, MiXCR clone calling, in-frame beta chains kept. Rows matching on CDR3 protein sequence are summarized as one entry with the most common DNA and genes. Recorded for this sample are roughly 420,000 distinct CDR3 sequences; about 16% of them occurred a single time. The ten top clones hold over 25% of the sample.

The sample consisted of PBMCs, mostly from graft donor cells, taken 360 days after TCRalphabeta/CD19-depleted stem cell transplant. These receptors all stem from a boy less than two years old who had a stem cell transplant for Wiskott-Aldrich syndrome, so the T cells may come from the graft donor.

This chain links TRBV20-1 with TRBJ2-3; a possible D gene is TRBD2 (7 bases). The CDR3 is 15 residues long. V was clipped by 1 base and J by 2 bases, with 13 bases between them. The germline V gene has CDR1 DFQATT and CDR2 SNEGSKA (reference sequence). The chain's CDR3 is CSARVRGGATDTQYF. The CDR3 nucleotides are TGCAGTGCTAGAGTAAGGGGGGGGGCCACAGATACGCAGTATTTT.

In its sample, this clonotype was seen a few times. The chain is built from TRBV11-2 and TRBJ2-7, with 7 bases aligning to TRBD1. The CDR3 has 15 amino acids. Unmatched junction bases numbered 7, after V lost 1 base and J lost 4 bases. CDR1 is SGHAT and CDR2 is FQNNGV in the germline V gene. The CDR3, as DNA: TGTGCCAGCAGCTTAGGGACCGGGACAGCGTACGAGCAGTACTTC. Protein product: CASSLGTGTAYEQYF.

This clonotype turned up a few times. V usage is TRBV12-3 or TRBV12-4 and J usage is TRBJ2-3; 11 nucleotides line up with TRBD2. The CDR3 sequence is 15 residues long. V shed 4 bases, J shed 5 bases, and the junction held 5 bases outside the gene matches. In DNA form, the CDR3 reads TGTGCCAGCAGTTGGGCTAGCGGGGGGATAGATACGCAGTATTTT. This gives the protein CASSWASGGIDTQYF.

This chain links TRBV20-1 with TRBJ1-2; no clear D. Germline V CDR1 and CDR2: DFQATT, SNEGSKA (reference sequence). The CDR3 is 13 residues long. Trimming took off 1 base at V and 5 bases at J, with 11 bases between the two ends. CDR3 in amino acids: CSARGHSDYGYTF. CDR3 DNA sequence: TGCAGTGCTAGAGGACACAGCGATTATGGCTACACCTTC.

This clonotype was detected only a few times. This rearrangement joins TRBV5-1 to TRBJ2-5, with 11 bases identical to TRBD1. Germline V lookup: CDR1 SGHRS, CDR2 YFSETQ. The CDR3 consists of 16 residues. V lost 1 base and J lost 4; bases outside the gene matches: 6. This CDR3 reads CASSLTRTGGSETQYF. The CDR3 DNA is TGCGCCAGCAGCTTGACCCGGACAGGGGGCTCAGAGACCCAGTACTTC.

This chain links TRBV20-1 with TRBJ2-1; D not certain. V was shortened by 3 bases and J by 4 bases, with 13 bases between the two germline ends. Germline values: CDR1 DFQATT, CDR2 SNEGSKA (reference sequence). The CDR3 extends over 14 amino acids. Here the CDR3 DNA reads TGCAGTGCTAGGGTCTTAGCCAGGTACAATGAGCAGTTCTTC. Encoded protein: CSARVLARYNEQFF.

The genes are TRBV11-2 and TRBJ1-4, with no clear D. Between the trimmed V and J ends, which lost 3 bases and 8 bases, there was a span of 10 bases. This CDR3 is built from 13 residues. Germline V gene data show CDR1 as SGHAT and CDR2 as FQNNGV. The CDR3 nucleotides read TGTGCCAGCAGCTTGCTCTTAGGGGAAAAACTGTTTTTT. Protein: CASSLLLGEKLFF.

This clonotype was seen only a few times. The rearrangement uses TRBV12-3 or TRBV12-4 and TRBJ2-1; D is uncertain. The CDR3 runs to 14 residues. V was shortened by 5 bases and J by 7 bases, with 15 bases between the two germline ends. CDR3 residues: CASSNILLGNEQFF. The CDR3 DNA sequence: TGTGCCAGCAGTAATATTTTATTGGGAAATGAGCAGTTCTTC.

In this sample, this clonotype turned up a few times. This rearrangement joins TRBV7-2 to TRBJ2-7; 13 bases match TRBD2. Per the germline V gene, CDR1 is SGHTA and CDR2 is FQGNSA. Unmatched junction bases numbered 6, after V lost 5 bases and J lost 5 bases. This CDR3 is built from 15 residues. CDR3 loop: CASSQRTSGSNEQYF. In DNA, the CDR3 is TGTGCCAGCAGCCAACGGACTAGCGGGAGTAACGAGCAGTACTTC.

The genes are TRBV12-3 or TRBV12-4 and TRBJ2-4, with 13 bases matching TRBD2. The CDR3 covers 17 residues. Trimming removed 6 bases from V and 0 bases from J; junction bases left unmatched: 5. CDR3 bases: TGTGCCAGCAGAGGACTAGCGGGGGACGGAGCCAAAAACATTCAGTACTTC. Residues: CASRGLAGDGAKNIQYF.

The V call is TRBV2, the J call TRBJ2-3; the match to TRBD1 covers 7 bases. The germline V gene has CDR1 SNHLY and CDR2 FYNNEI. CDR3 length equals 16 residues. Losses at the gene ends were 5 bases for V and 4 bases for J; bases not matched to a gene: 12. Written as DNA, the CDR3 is TGTGCCAGCAGTCCAACTCTACGACAGGGCCCAGATACGCAGTATTTT. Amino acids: CASSPTLRQGPDTQYF.

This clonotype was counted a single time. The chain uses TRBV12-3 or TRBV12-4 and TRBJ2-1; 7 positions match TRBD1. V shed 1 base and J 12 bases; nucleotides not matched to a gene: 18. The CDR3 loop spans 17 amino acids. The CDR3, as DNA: TGTGCCAGCAGTTTAGAAAGAGGGGGCGTCGTTCCAATAGGGCAGTTCTTC. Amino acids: CASSLERGGVVPIGQFF.

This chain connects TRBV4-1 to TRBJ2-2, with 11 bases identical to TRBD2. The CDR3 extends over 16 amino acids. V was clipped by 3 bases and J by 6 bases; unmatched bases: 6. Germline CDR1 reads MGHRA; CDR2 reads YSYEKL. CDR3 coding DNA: TGCGCCAGCAGCCACCGGCTAGCGGGGGGTTCCGGGGAGCTGTTTTTT. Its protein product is CASSHRLAGGSGELFF.

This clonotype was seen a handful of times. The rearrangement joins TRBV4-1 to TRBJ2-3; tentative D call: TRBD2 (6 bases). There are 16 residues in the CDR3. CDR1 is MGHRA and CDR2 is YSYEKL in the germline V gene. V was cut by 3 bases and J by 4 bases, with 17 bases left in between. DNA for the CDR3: TGCGCCAGCAGCCACTCCGGGGGTCTCCAGGCAGATACGCAGTATTTT. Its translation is CASSHSGGLQADTQYF.

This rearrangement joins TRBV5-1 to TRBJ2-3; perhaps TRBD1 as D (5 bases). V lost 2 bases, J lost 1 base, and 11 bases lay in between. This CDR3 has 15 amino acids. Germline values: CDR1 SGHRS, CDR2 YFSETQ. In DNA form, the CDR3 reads TGCGCCAGCAGCTTTATCCTCAGGGGCACAGATACGCAGTATTTT. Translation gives CASSFILRGTDTQYF.

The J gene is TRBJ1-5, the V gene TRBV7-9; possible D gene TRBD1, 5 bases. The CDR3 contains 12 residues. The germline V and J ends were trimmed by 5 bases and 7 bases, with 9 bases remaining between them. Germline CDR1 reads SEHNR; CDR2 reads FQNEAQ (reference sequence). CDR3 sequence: CASSAGGQPQHF. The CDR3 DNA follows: TGTGCCAGCAGCGCGGGGGGGCAGCCCCAGCATTTT.

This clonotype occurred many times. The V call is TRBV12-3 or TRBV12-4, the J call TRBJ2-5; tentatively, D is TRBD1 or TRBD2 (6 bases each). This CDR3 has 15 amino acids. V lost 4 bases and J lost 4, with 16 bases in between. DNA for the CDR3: TGTGCCAGCAGTTCCCGAGGCAGGGGAGGAGAGACCCAGTACTTC. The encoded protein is CASSSRGRGGETQYF.

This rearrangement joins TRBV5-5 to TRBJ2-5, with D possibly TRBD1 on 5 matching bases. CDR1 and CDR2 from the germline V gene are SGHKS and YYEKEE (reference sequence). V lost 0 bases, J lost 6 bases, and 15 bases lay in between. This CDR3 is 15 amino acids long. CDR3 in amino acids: CASSLAKTASQTQYF. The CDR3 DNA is TGTGCCAGCAGCTTGGCCAAGACAGCCAGCCAGACCCAGTACTTC.

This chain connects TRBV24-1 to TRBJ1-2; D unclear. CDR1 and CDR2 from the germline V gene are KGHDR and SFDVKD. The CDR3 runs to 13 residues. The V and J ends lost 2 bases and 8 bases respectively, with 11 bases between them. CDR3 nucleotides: TGTGCCACCAGTGATTCTGGGATGCGCGGCTACACCTTC. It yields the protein CATSDSGMRGYTF.

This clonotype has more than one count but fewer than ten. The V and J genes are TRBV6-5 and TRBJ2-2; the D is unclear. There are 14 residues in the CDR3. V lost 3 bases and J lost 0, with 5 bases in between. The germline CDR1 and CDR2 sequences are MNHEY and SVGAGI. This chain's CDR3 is CASSYSSNTGELFF. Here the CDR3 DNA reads TGTGCCAGCAGTTATTCCTCGAACACCGGGGAGCTGTTTTTT.

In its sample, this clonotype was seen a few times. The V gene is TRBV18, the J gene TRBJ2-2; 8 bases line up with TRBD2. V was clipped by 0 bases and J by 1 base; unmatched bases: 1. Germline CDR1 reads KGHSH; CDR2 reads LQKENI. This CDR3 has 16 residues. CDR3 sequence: CASSPPSGRNTGELFF. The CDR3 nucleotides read TGTGCCAGCTCACCACCGAGCGGGAGGAACACCGGGGAGCTGTTTTTT.

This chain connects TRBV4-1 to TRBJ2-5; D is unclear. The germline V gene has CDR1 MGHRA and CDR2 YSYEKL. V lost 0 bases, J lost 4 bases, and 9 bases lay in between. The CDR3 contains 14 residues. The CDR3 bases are TGCGCCAGCAGCCAAGAAGGCCCGCGAGAGACCCAGTACTTC. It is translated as CASSQEGPRETQYF.

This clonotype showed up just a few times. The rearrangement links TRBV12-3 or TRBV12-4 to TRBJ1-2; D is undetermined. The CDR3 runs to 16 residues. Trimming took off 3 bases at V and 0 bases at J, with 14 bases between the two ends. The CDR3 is CASSFVSVGANYGYTF. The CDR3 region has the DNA TGTGCCAGCAGTTTTGTCAGCGTGGGAGCTAACTATGGCTACACCTTC.

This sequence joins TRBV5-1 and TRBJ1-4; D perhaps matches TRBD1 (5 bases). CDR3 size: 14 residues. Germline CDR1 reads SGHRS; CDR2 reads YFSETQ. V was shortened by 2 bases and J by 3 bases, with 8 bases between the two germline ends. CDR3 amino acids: CASSFGTSNEKLFF. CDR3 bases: TGCGCCAGCAGCTTCGGGACTTCTAATGAAAAACTGTTTTTT.

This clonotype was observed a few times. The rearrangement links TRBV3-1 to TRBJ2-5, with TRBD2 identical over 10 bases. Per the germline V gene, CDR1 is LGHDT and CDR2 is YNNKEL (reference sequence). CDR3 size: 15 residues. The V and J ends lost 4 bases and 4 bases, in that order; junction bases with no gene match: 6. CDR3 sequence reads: CASSRAGGPLETQYF. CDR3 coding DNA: TGTGCCAGCAGCCGAGCGGGAGGGCCCTTAGAGACCCAGTACTTC.